This T cell receptor (beta chain) was sequenced in a study of resident and recirculating memory T cells in vitiligo (dated by TCRdb to 2016 to 2018). Concerning the study at large: The study took epidermis from shave biopsies of two lesional and two nonlesional sites, plus PBMCs, from each of a few stable vitiligo patients for TCR beta sequencing. The human TCR beta sequencing was designed to test whether specific clones found in lesional vitiligo skin differed from the clones found in nonlesional skin and in blood. Without cell sorting, samples were homogenized immediately before genomic DNA was extracted using the Qiagen DNeasy Blood & Tissue Kit.

Study-wide findings and limitations: No unique dominant TCR clone was detected, and variation in clonality was observed among vitiligo lesions. TCR sequences were not shared across biopsy sites or across patients, which suggests that different T cell clones infiltrate different lesions, a pattern described as private specificity. Mechanistic studies in the future are needed to assess how much the detected T cell clones and the human Trm pools versus Tcm pools each contribute. By overlap and correlation analysis, no significant repertoire overlap was shown between biopsies, even within a single patient, except for each lesion compared with itself.

This clone appeared a single time. The clone's antigen remains unknown. No much larger clone is present one base from it, and per-base qualities are unavailable. Measured from the cysteine to the phenylalanine, the CDR3 is 18 residues long. Only the CDR3 region is kept as DNA, spanning 54 bases read in frame from base 1. Cut back by 4 bases and 7 bases, the V and J ends lie 28 bases apart. CDR1 and CDR2, looked up from the germline V gene, are SGHDN and FVKESK. Vitiligo counted as stable when lesions had not changed during the previous 6 months. To qualify as stable, patients additionally needed to show no confetti depigmentation, which is a clinical sign of active vitiligo. Patients who had been treated within the previous three months were excluded. PBMCs were isolated from heparinized blood by Ficoll density gradient centrifugation and then flash-frozen. The immunoSEQ hsTCRB kit was used to amplify TCR beta chains from genomic DNA. Sequencing of TCR beta libraries was performed on an Illumina MiSeq instrument by the immunoSEQ service. The study's own analysis went as follows. Analysis of the repertoire data was performed with the immunoSEQ Analyzer. The clones in this table, taken by TCRdb from immuneACCESS, are in-frame only. Not every clone is retained; where verified, under half of the shortfall comes from an unresolved V gene, and the cause of the rest is unknown. V, J and clone size were drawn from that table, and D and trimming were deduced from the DNA. This sample lists around 78,000 clones; about 92% were detected once. Jointly, the top ten make up approximately 4.8% of the sample.

The source material was blood. Rearrangement joined TRBV14 to TRBJ1-1, and possibly TRBD1, on 5 matching bases. The TCR comes from a male donor with vitiligo. The CDR3 reads as follows: CASSPSGARTFYNGEAFF. The DNA reads as follows: TGTGCCAGCAGCCCGAGCGGGGCCAGGACCTTTTACAACGGTGAAGCTTTCTTT.